The clone carrying this T cell receptor (beta chain) occurred once. TCR beta sequencing covered blood CD8+ and CD4+ T cells. These data come from a study of CD8 T cells in Susac syndrome. Germline CDR1 is MGHRA and CDR2 is YSYEKL. V shed 3 bases, J shed 3 bases, and the junction held 5 bases outside the gene matches. The CDR3 has 16 residues. RNA in amounts of roughly 0.5 to 1 ug was reverse transcribed with random hexamers. Amplification of TCR beta CDR3 spanned 54 Vbeta and 13 Jbeta via immunoSEQ multiplex PCR. MiXCR, run by TCRdb on the immunoSEQ multiplex PCR reads, gives a single entry per CDR3 protein. The table shows 150,000 to 200,000 distinct CDR3 sequences, with 90% to 95% occurring only once.

Sample: CD4+ T cells from PBMCs. The receptor was derived from a human donor with Susac syndrome. The chain employs TRBV4-1 and TRBJ2-1, with 10 nucleotides matching TRBD2. CDR3 amino acids: CASSQSLAGVYNEQFF. CDR3 sequence (DNA): TGCGCCAGCAGCCAGTCCCTAGCGGGGGTCTACAATGAGCAGTTCTTC.